This TCR beta chain was found in a study of T cells after yellow fever vaccination. Study summary: The SMART-Seq v4 Ultra Low Input method served to prepare the low-cell-number fractions.

TCRdb re-analysed the 5' RACE reads in MiXCR, keeping a single row per CDR3 protein. In the table there are 90,000 to 130,000 distinct CDR3 sequences, more than 7.5% of which are singletons. CDR1 and CDR2 from the germline V gene are SEHNR and FQNEAQ (reference sequence). V lost 1 base and J lost 5, with 9 bases in between. This CDR3 is built from 14 residues. This clonotype came up a few times. The sample consisted of CD8+ T cells sorted from PBMCs, taken 45 days after the yellow fever booster vaccination. The origin of this receptor is a man younger than 45 who received the YFV17D yellow fever vaccine. The V and J genes are TRBV7-9 and TRBJ2-1, with D possibly being TRBD2 (5 bases). CDR3: CASSLVSGDNEQFF. CDR3 nucleotide sequence: TGTGCCAGCAGCTTAGTTTCCGGGGACAATGAGCAGTTCTTC.